One T cell receptor (beta chain) is described in this entry. Its antigen remains unidentified. There are no base qualities to consult, and no much larger clone falls within one base. The immunoSEQ Assay, a bias-controlled multiplex PCR, was used to amplify TCRbeta CDR3 regions from genomic DNA. Under the source paper's analysis protocol: The number of nucleated cells in each sample was estimated by amplification of reference gene primers within the assay. To quantify the absolute abundance of each unique TCRbeta CDR3 rearrangement, sequence reads were collapsed and filtered. For each sample, productive Simpson clonality was calculated by taking the square root of Simpson's diversity index across productive rearrangements. TCRdb took over this immuneACCESS table, retaining in-frame rearrangements with V and J assigned. Such tables are incomplete; in checked studies, under half of the missing clones stem from an unresolved V gene, and the remainder is unexplained. The V and J calls and the clone size are those of that table, but D and trimming were determined from the DNA. Recorded for this sample are around 300,000 clones; around 90% of them occurred a single time. The top ten constitute approximately 2.2% of the sample.

Collaborating institutions collected whole blood in K2EDTA tubes following their own protocols. For TCRbeta analysis, collaborator samples were shipped as frozen whole blood, as isolated PBMCs, or as DNA extracted from either sample type. This sample was included in a study of blood T cell repertoires in COVID-19 (dated by TCRdb to 2020 to 2022). About the investigation overall: Samples from collaborators originated in the United States, Italy and Spain and spanned both the acute and convalescent phases of COVID-19. The repertoires were released in a freely available public database intended as a resource for research on the immune response to SARS-CoV-2. Deeply sampled blood TCRbeta repertoires from subjects exposed to, actively infected with, or recovered from COVID-19 were included in the dataset. The material from the prospective study consisted of cDNA or gDNA derived from T cells, B-cell-depleted T cells, or PBMCs. The sample metadata nearly always contained a de-identified subject ID, COVID-19 status, age in years and sex. The samples were drawn from two sources: the first 160 participants of the ongoing ImmuneRACE study, and 1,000 to 1,500 subjects contributed by 6 global collaborators. Where HLA class I and class II types were available, the types were taken from metadata supplied by the sample provider, not from assay-based typing.

As encoded in the germline V gene, CDR1 is SGDLS while CDR2 is YYNGEE. V is pared back by 0 bases and J by 5 bases, with 5 bases lying between the germline termini. There are 12 amino acids in the CDR3, from cysteine to phenylalanine inclusive. Here the CDR3 DNA is all that survives: 36 bases in frame from base 1. Broader findings and caveats from the paper: The amount of clinical and demographic metadata varied by source and participant and was provided uncurated.

The sequence came from a man in his fifties or sixties with acute or convalescent COVID-19. The chain is made from TRBV9 and TRBJ1-2, with the D gene uncertain. Sequenced: peripheral blood. The CDR3 here reads CASSVGHYGYTF. Here is the DNA: TGTGCCAGCAGCGTAGGGCATTATGGCTACACCTTC. The full variable domain, completed from the reference TRBV9 and TRBJ1-2 proteins outside the CDR3, reads DSGVTQTPKHLITATGQRVTLRCSPRSGDLSVYWYQQSLDQGLQFLIQYYNGEERAKGNILERFSAQQFPDLHSELNLSSLELGDSALYFCASSVGHYGYTFGSGTRLTVV.